These 29 T cell receptor beta chains came from one sample sequenced in a study of T-cell reconstitution after alpha-beta-depleted transplantation in children. The TCRbeta library incorporated unique molecular identifiers. Each CDR3 protein is one row after TCRdb ran MiXCR on the PCR reads. The data hold about 500,000 distinct CDR3 sequences, with approximately 30% observed a single time. This sample comprised PBMCs from the stem cell graft donor, obtained from the stem cell graft. The receptors originated from a human donor who donated a stem cell graft to a child with aplastic anemia.

The V gene is TRBV12-3 or TRBV12-4, the J gene TRBJ2-1, with TRBD2 matching over 15 bases. CDR3 length equals 16 residues. The V gene end was trimmed by 5 bases and the J gene end by 7 bases; junction bases not matched to a gene: 6. The CDR3 spells CASSTGLAGGGNEQFF. For the CDR3, the DNA is TGTGCCAGCAGTACAGGACTAGCGGGAGGGGGGAATGAGCAGTTCTTC.

This clonotype appeared a few times. The chain employs TRBV5-1 and TRBJ2-2; possibly TRBD1 or TRBD2 for D (5 bases each). The CDR3 is 15 amino acids. V was pared by 4 bases and J by 1 base, with 11 bases between. Germline loops: CDR1 SGHRS, CDR2 YFSETQ. The CDR3 DNA reads as TGCGCCAGCAGCACCGGGACGGTGAACACCGGGGAGCTGTTTTTT. Translating it yields CASSTGTVNTGELFF.

The rearrangement uses TRBV6-2 or TRBV6-3 and TRBJ2-7; TRBD2 matches 11 bases. With V trimmed by 5 bases and J by 2 bases, 5 bases remained unmatched. The CDR3 loop spans 15 amino acids. Looked up from germline, CDR1 is MNHEY and CDR2 is SVGEGT. CDR3 coding DNA: TGTGCCAGCAGTCCCCTAGCGGGAGGAACCTACGAGCAGTACGTC. Amino acid sequence: CASSPLAGGTYEQYV.

This chain connects TRBV18 to TRBJ2-5, with 7 nucleotides matching TRBD2. The CDR3 is 13 residues long. V lost 6 bases to trimming and J lost 7 bases; unmatched junction nucleotides: 8. The V gene's germline CDR1 is KGHSH and CDR2 LQKENI. CDR3 in DNA: TGTGCCAGCTCTTTCGGGGAGGGCCGGACCCAGTACTTC. Encoded protein: CASSFGEGRTQYF.

This clonotype has just a few counts. The chain recombines TRBV6-5 with TRBJ1-1; unclear D gene. This CDR3 has 14 residues. Germline CDR1 and CDR2: MNHEY and SVGAGI. V was pared by 1 base and J by 4 bases, with 10 bases between. The CDR3 here is CASSYYAKGTEAFF. The CDR3 DNA is TGTGCCAGCAGTTACTACGCTAAGGGCACTGAAGCTTTCTTT.

The chain couples TRBV28 to TRBJ2-1; the D is unclear. V was trimmed by 5 bases and J by 0 bases, leaving 14 bases between them. This CDR3 is built from 16 residues. Germline V gene data show CDR1 as MDHEN and CDR2 as SYDVKM. CDR3 sequence (DNA): TGTGCCAGCAGTCTATCGGACCCGAGCTCCTACAATGAGCAGTTCTTC. The encoded protein is CASSLSDPSSYNEQFF.

Only a few counts were recorded for this clonotype. The chain carries TRBV13 and TRBJ2-1; 7 bases agree with TRBD2. Germline V gives CDR1 PRHDT, CDR2 FYEKMQ (reference sequence). With V trimmed by 3 bases and J by 8 bases, 4 bases remained unmatched. The CDR3 sequence is 13 residues long. CDR3 loop: CASSLGRGHEQFF. The CDR3 region has the DNA TGTGCCAGCAGCTTGGGGAGGGGACATGAGCAGTTCTTC. Drawing the rest from reference TRBV13 and TRBJ2-1, the complete variable domain is AAGVIQSPRHLIKEKRETATLKCYPIPRHDTVYWYQQGPGQDPQFLISFYEKMQSDKGSIPDRFSAQQFSDYHSELNMSSLELGDSALYFCASSLGRGHEQFFGPGTRLTVL.

V gene TRBV5-6 combines with J gene TRBJ1-2; D not resolved. Per the germline V gene, CDR1 is SGHDT and CDR2 is YYEEEE. V was pared by 4 bases and J by 6 bases, with 13 bases between. The CDR3 is 13 residues long. The CDR3 region has the DNA TGTGCCAGCAGCCCAAGCGGCCCCCATGGCTACACCTTC. Translating it yields CASSPSGPHGYTF.

The sample holds a few counts of this clonotype. V usage is TRBV4-3 and J usage is TRBJ2-1; 9 bases are shared with TRBD2. The germline gives CDR1 LGHNA, CDR2 YSLEER. The V segment lost 1 base and the J segment 3 bases; nucleotides outside the gene matches: 7. CDR3 length equals 17 residues. CDR3 region: CASSQGLAVKSYNEQFF. The CDR3 DNA follows: TGCGCCAGCAGCCAAGGACTAGCGGTCAAGAGCTACAATGAGCAGTTCTTC.

Only a few counts were recorded for this clonotype. V is TRBV29-1 and J is TRBJ1-2; no clear D. V was cut by 4 bases and J by 0 bases, with 6 bases left in between. Germline loops: CDR1 SQVTM, CDR2 ANQGSEA. CDR3 length: 12 amino acids. CDR3 in amino acids: CSVGRANYGYTF. DNA of the CDR3: TGCAGCGTTGGCAGAGCTAACTATGGCTACACCTTC.

Written as DNA, the CDR3 is TGTGCCAGCAGCGAACCCGGGACAGGGAATGAAAAACTGTTTTTT. Translated: CASSEPGTGNEKLFF. The chain combines TRBV7-2 with TRBJ1-4, with 9 bases identical to TRBD1. Germline CDR1 reads SGHTA; CDR2 reads FQGNSA. V gave up 5 bases and J gave up 5 bases; unmatched junction bases: 6. The CDR3 extends over 15 amino acids.

In this sample, this clonotype turned up a few times. The J gene is TRBJ2-2, the V gene TRBV7-7, with TRBD1 identical over 8 bases. CDR3 length: 15 amino acids. With 5 bases clipped from V and 2 bases from J, the junction kept 4 bases outside the gene matches. Looked up from germline, CDR1 is SSHAT and CDR2 is FNYEAQ (reference sequence). CDR3 sequence: CASSGTGFNTGELFF. The CDR3 coding sequence is TGTGCCAGCAGCGGGACAGGTTTCAACACCGGGGAGCTGTTTTTT.

This chain uses TRBV28 with TRBJ2-7, with a possible D match to TRBD2 (6 bases). The germline V gene encodes CDR1 MDHEN and CDR2 SYDVKM. The germline V and J ends were trimmed by 6 bases and 2 bases, with 14 bases remaining between them. The length of the CDR3 is 14 residues. The DNA for the CDR3 is TGTGCCAGCAGGGAGGGACCGGGGACCTACGAGCAGTACTTC. Translation: CASREGPGTYEQYF.

This clonotype was recorded at least ten times. Written as DNA, the CDR3 is TGCAGTGCGTTTAGCGGCTCCTACAATGAGCAGTTCTTC. Translation gives CSAFSGSYNEQFF. This rearrangement joins TRBV20-1 to TRBJ2-1, with D possibly being TRBD2 (6 bases). CDR1 DFQATT and CDR2 SNEGSKA come from the germline V gene (reference sequence). The CDR3 consists of 13 residues. V lost 6 bases and J lost 0, with 9 bases in between.

This chain joins TRBV30 and TRBJ2-1, with TRBD2 matching over 12 bases. This CDR3 is 17 amino acids long. Unmatched junction bases numbered 12, after V lost 2 bases and J lost 7 bases. The germline V gene encodes CDR1 GTSNPN and CDR2 SVGIG (reference sequence). The CDR3 is CAWSLVGLAGMTNEQFF. The CDR3, as DNA: TGTGCCTGGAGTCTAGTCGGACTAGCGGGAATGACGAATGAGCAGTTCTTC.

This clonotype came up a few times. This sequence joins TRBV5-5 and TRBJ2-1; 7 bases match TRBD1. Germline loops: CDR1 SGHKS, CDR2 YYEKEE (reference sequence). After removal of 5 bases from V and 5 bases from J, the junction contained 10 bases not matched to a gene. The CDR3 covers 15 residues. The CDR3 sequence is CASSSQGWENNEQFF. The CDR3, as DNA: TGTGCCAGCAGTTCACAGGGGTGGGAGAACAATGAGCAGTTCTTC.

The rearrangement uses TRBV6-5 and TRBJ1-5, with D tentatively TRBD1 (6 bases). The CDR3 totals 15 residues. The V end was cut by 2 bases, the J end by 7 bases, with 15 bases between. Germline lookup yields CDR1 MNHEY and CDR2 SVGAGI. The CDR3 loop is CASSYGRGARQPQHF. DNA for the CDR3: TGTGCCAGCAGTTACGGGAGGGGGGCTCGGCAGCCCCAGCATTTT.

At least ten counts were recorded for this clonotype. The chain recombines TRBV7-2 with TRBJ2-1; 9 bases map to TRBD2. The CDR3 runs 17 residues. Germline assignment: CDR1 SGHTA and CDR2 FQGNSA. Germline trimming cut 1 base from V and 6 bases from J; bases unmatched to any gene: 10. This chain's CDR3 is CASSLVLAGGMGNEQFF. Here the CDR3 DNA reads TGTGCCAGCAGCTTAGTGTTGGCGGGAGGGATGGGCAATGAGCAGTTCTTC. Drawing the rest from reference TRBV7-2 and TRBJ2-1, the complete variable domain is GAGVSQSPSNKVTEKGKDVELRCDPISGHTALYWYRQSLGQGLEFLIYFQGNSAPDKSGLPSDRFSAERTGGSVSTLTIQRTQQEDSAVYLCASSLVLAGGMGNEQFFGPGTRLTVL.

The chain recombines TRBV20-1 with TRBJ2-1; 8 bases are a match to TRBD1. Germline assignment: CDR1 DFQATT and CDR2 SNEGSKA (reference sequence). This CDR3 comprises 14 residues. V was pared by 3 bases and J by 7 bases, with 8 bases of the junction left unmatched. CDR3 residues: CSARRQGAGNEQFF. For the CDR3, the DNA is TGCAGTGCTAGGAGGCAGGGGGCGGGAAATGAGCAGTTCTTC.

This clonotype was found a few times. The chain employs TRBV7-2 and TRBJ1-2; 9 bases are shared with TRBD1. The trim removed 5 bases at V and 8 bases at J, leaving 6 bases unmatched. CDR1 and CDR2 from the germline V gene are SGHTA and FQGNSA. The CDR3 consists of 13 residues. The CDR3 protein is CASSQDRGRGYTF. DNA of the CDR3: TGTGCCAGCAGCCAGGACAGGGGCCGCGGCTACACCTTC. The variable domain in full, completed from reference TRBV7-2 and TRBJ1-2, reads GAGVSQSPSNKVTEKGKDVELRCDPISGHTALYWYRQSLGQGLEFLIYFQGNSAPDKSGLPSDRFSAERTGGSVSTLTIQRTQQEDSAVYLCASSQDRGRGYTFGSGTRLTVV.

J is TRBJ2-3 and V is TRBV29-1, with a tentative D call TRBD1 (5 bases). Trimming pared 3 bases from V and 0 bases from J, leaving 13 bases between. Germline V gene lookup returns CDR1 SQVTM and CDR2 ANQGSEA. The CDR3 runs 15 residues. The CDR3 nucleotides are TGCAGCGTTGACGGACACCCGACTAGCACAGATACGCAGTATTTT. This sequence encodes CSVDGHPTSTDTQYF.

A word on this clonotype: At one end, the junction sequence differs from germline, possibly due to a read error. V is TRBV23-1 and J is TRBJ2-3; TRBD2 might be the D (6 bases). TRBV23-1 is treated as an ORF (open reading frame) with a function not yet certain. This CDR3 contains 15 residues. CDR3 sequence (DNA): TGCGCCAGCCGTCAAGGGAGGCACCCCAGTGATACGCAGTATTTT. This sequence encodes CASRQGRHPSDTQYF.

This clonotype was seen more than once but under ten times. This chain uses TRBV29-1 with TRBJ1-4; a possible D gene is TRBD1 (6 bases). The CDR3 is 13 amino acids. The germline CDR1 and CDR2 sequences are SQVTM and ANQGSEA. Trimming left V 7 bases short and J 4 bases short, with 13 bases between. For the CDR3, the DNA is TGCAGCGCGGGGGCAGGGTATAATGAAAAACTGTTTTTT. Encoded protein: CSAGAGYNEKLFF.

The chain carries TRBV3-1 and TRBJ2-2, with TRBD2 matching 12 bases. Looked up from germline, CDR1 is LGHDT and CDR2 is YNNKEL (reference sequence). Trimming cost V 4 bases and J 4 bases; bases outside gene matches: 7. The CDR3 spans 17 residues. CDR3 nucleotides: TGTGCCAGCAGCCCCCGGACTAGCGGGAAGGGCACCGGGGAGCTGTTTTTT. The encoded protein is CASSPRTSGKGTGELFF. The full variable domain, with the rest looked up from reference TRBV3-1 and TRBJ2-2, is DTAVSQTPKYLVTQMGNDKSIKCEQNLGHDTMYWYKQDSKKFLKIMFSYNNKELIINETVPNRFSPKSPDKAHLNLHINSLELGDSAVYFCASSPRTSGKGTGELFFGEGSRLTVL.

This clonotype was picked up a small number of times. The V gene is TRBV7-2, the J gene TRBJ1-5; 9 positions match TRBD1. The CDR3 runs 13 residues. Germline V gene sequence: CDR1 SGHTA, CDR2 FQGNSA. Trimming removed 5 bases from V and 5 bases from J; junction bases left unmatched: 1. CDR3 protein: CASSRTGDQPQHF. In DNA, the CDR3 is TGTGCCAGCAGCCGGACAGGGGATCAGCCCCAGCATTTT.

The rearrangement joins TRBV30 to TRBJ1-6; D call uncertain. The V end lost 0 bases, the J end lost 5 bases, and 8 bases lay between the germline ends. The CDR3 has 14 residues. The germline CDR1 and CDR2 sequences are GTSNPN and SVGIG (reference sequence). The CDR3 nucleotides are TGTGCCTGGAGTGTTTACAGAAATAATTCACCCCTCCACTTT. It translates to CAWSVYRNNSPLHF.

V usage is TRBV5-6 and J usage is TRBJ2-1; D not certain. The length of the CDR3 is 12 residues. The V and J ends lost 4 bases and 9 bases respectively, with 11 bases between them. In germline, CDR1 is SGHDT, CDR2 YYEEEE. CDR3 protein: CASSDNLVEQFF. The CDR3 nucleotides are TGTGCCAGCAGCGATAACTTGGTTGAGCAGTTCTTC.

The CDR3 DNA sequence: TGTGCCAGCGCGGGGGGTCTACGAGAGACCCAGTACTTC. Its translation is CASAGGLRETQYF. V gene TRBV6-1 combines with J gene TRBJ2-5; TRBD2 matches 8 bases. CDR1 is MNHNS, CDR2 SASEGT, per germline. The CDR3 covers 13 residues. V lost 8 bases, J lost 4 bases, and 6 bases stayed unmatched.

This rearrangement joins TRBV12-3 or TRBV12-4 to TRBJ2-2, with TRBD1 identical over 7 bases. V gave up 5 bases and J gave up 0 bases; unmatched junction bases: 6. This CDR3 spans 16 amino acids. CDR3 protein: CASSARQGSNTGELFF. The CDR3, as DNA: TGTGCCAGCAGTGCCCGACAGGGCTCGAACACCGGGGAGCTGTTTTTT.